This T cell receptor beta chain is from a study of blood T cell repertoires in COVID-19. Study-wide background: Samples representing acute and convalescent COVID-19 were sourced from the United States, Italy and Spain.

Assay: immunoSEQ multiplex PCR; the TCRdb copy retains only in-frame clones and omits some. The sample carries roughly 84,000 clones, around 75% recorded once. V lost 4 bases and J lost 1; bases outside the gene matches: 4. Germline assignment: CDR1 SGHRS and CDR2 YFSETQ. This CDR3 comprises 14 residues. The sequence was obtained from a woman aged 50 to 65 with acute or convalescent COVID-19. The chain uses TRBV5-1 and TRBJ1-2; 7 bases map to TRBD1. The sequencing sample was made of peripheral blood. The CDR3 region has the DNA TGCGCCAGCAGCACCGCAGGGGGTAACTATGGCTACACCTTC. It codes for CASSTAGGNYGYTF.